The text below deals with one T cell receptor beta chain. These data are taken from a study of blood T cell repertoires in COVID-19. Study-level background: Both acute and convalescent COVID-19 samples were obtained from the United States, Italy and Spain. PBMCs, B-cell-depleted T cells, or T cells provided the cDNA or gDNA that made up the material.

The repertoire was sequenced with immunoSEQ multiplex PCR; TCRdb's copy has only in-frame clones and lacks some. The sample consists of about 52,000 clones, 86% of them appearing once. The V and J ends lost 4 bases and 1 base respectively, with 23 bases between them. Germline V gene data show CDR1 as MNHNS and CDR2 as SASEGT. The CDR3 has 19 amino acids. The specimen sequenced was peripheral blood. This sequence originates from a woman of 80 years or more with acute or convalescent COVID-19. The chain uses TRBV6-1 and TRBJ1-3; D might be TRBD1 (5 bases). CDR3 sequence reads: CASSVLRVEGASSGNTIYF. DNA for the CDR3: TGTGCCAGCAGTGTGTTAAGGGTGGAAGGGGCATCGTCTGGAAACACCATATATTTT.